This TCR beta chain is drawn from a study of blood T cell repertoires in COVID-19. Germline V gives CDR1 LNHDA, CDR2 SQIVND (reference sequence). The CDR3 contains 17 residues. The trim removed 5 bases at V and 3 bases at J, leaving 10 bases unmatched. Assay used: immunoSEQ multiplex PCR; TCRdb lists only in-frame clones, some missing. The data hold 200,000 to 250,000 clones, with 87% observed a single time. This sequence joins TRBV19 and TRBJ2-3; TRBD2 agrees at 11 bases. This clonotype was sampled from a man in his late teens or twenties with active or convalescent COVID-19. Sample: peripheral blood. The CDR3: CASSVGTSGGGTDTQYF. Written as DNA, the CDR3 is TGTGCCAGTAGTGTCGGGACTAGCGGAGGCGGGACAGATACGCAGTATTTT. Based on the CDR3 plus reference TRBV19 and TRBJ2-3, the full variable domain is DGGITQSPKYLFRKEGQNVTLSCEQNLNHDAMYWYRQDPGQGLRLIYYSQIVNDFQKGDIAEGYSVSREKKESFPLTVTSAQKNPTAFYLCASSVGTSGGGTDTQYFGPGTRLTVL.